The TCR beta chain under discussion was sequenced for a study of blood T cell repertoires in COVID-19. Produced via immunoSEQ multiplex PCR; TCRdb's table is partial and in-frame only. Among 300,000 or so clones listed, around nine tenths were seen once. The CDR3 spans 15 residues. Trimming cost V 5 bases and J 1 base; bases outside gene matches: 4. Germline V gives CDR1 MNHEY, CDR2 SVGAGI. The material sequenced was PBMCs or T cells enriched from blood (not recorded which). This TCR was sampled from a woman aged 50 to 60 who had been exposed to COVID-19. This chain connects TRBV6-5 to TRBJ2-5; TRBD2 agrees at 10 bases. CDR3 nucleotide sequence: TGTGCCAGCAGTCAGGGACTAGCGTCCCAAGAGACCCAGTACTTC. This encodes CASSQGLASQETQYF.